These 27 T cell receptor beta chains share one sample of origin, sequenced in a study of T cells in tuberculosis. Measured with immunoSEQ multiplex PCR; TCRdb has only the in-frame clones, and not every one. The top ten hold around 7% of the sample, which has tens of thousands of clones, 90% to 95% seen once. The sequenced sample consisted of PBMCs. Source of these receptors: a donor aged 10 to 29 with latent tuberculosis or without tuberculosis infection.

The chain carries TRBV6-5 and TRBJ1-2, with D hard to call. The CDR3 spans 15 residues. Germline V gene lookup returns CDR1 MNHEY and CDR2 SVGAGI. The V end was cut by 5 bases, the J end by 8 bases, with 21 bases between. The CDR3 loop is CASSTGSRILSGYTF. The CDR3 DNA sequence: TGTGCCAGCAGTACCGGGTCCCGAATCTTATCCGGCTACACCTTC.

The V gene is TRBV10-2, the J gene TRBJ2-7; 10 positions match TRBD2. Trimming cost V 0 bases and J 5 bases; bases outside gene matches: 7. CDR1 and CDR2 from the germline V gene are WSHSY and SAAADI. This CDR3 comprises 16 residues. Written as DNA, the CDR3 is TGCGCCAGCAGTGAGTCGGGTAGCGGGGGGAAACACGAGCAGTACTTC. This sequence encodes CASSESGSGGKHEQYF.

This clone was detected only a few times. The V call is TRBV30, the J call TRBJ1-5; weak D call: TRBD1 (5 bases). Trimming took off 5 bases at V and 5 bases at J, with 13 bases between the two ends. This CDR3 is 13 amino acids long. Germline V CDR1 and CDR2: GTSNPN, SVGIG (reference sequence). DNA of the CDR3: TGTGCCTGGGGAGACCGGGGGGATCAGCCCCAGCATTTT. Translated: CAWGDRGDQPQHF.

The CDR3 sequence: CASSWWGQGADEQFF. The CDR3 nucleotides read TGCGCCAGCAGCTGGTGGGGACAGGGGGCGGATGAGCAGTTCTTC. This chain links TRBV5-1 with TRBJ2-1, with 12 nucleotides matching TRBD1. Germline lookup yields CDR1 SGHRS and CDR2 YFSETQ. The V segment lost 3 bases and the J segment 8 bases; nucleotides outside the gene matches: 6. The CDR3 is made up of 15 amino acids.

The chain recombines TRBV30 with TRBJ1-2; D ambiguous. Per the germline V gene, CDR1 is GTSNPN and CDR2 is SVGIG (reference sequence). The CDR3 extends over 12 amino acids. The V and J ends lost 2 bases and 1 base respectively, with 5 bases between them. The chain's CDR3 is CAWSPDNYGYTF. As DNA, the CDR3 is TGTGCCTGGAGTCCAGATAACTATGGCTACACCTTC. Filled out from reference TRBV30 and TRBJ1-2, the complete variable domain reads SQTIHQWPATLVQPVGSPLSLECTVEGTSNPNLYWYRQAAGRGLQLLFYSVGIGQISSEVPQNLSASRPQDRQFILSSKKLLLSDSGFYLCAWSPDNYGYTFGSGTRLTVV.

This chain links TRBV6-5 with TRBJ1-1; D uncertain. The CDR3 sequence is 14 residues long. V gave up 0 bases and J gave up 1 base, with 6 bases separating them. Germline lookup yields CDR1 MNHEY and CDR2 SVGAGI. CDR3 DNA: TGTGCCAGCAGTTACTCGGAGGGGAACACTGAAGCTTTCTTT. Encoded protein: CASSYSEGNTEAFF.

The chain recombines TRBV6-5 with TRBJ2-3, with TRBD1 identical over 9 bases. This CDR3 contains 16 residues. V gave up 4 bases and J gave up 0 bases; unmatched junction bases: 5. From germline, CDR1 is MNHEY and CDR2 SVGAGI. The CDR3 here is CASSSPGTGSTDTQYF. The CDR3 DNA is TGTGCCAGCAGTTCCCCCGGGACAGGGAGCACAGATACGCAGTATTTT.

This chain joins TRBV10-3 and TRBJ2-7; D might be TRBD1 (6 bases). Looked up from germline, CDR1 is ENHRY and CDR2 is SYGVKD. The CDR3 has 17 residues. Trimming shortened V by 4 bases and J by 7 bases, and 26 bases separated the two germline ends. The CDR3 reads CAISVNGDDRTLNEQYF. The CDR3 region has the DNA TGTGCCATCAGTGTAAATGGGGACGACAGGACCCTTAATGAGCAGTACTTC.

This chain links TRBV5-1 with TRBJ2-3; 9 nucleotides agree with TRBD2. The CDR3 covers 15 residues. Germline V lookup: CDR1 SGHRS, CDR2 YFSETQ. With V trimmed by 1 base and J by 2 bases, 2 bases remained unmatched. In DNA form, the CDR3 reads TGCGCCAGCAGCTTGAGACTAGCGGCCACAGATACGCAGTATTTT. Its translation: CASSLRLAATDTQYF. The full variable domain, its missing parts supplied by reference TRBV5-1 and TRBJ2-3, is KAGVTQTPRYLIKTRGQQVTLSCSPISGHRSVSWYQQTPGQGLQFLFEYFSETQRNKGNFPGRFSGRQFSNSRSEMNVSTLELGDSALYLCASSLRLAATDTQYFGPGTRLTVL.

The chain couples TRBV6-1 to TRBJ2-1; 8 positions match TRBD2. The junction had 7 bases not matched to a gene; V was cut back by 4 bases and J by 14 bases. The CDR3 sequence is 12 residues long. From germline, CDR1 is MNHNS and CDR2 SASEGT. The CDR3 sequence is CASSAGGGWEFF. For the CDR3, the DNA is TGTGCCAGCAGTGCCGGGGGGGGATGGGAGTTCTTC.

This chain connects TRBV14 to TRBJ2-1; 7 bases line up with TRBD2. Per germline, CDR1 SGHDN and CDR2 FVKESK. The CDR3 length is 18 residues. J lost 0 bases, V lost 10 bases, and 18 bases had no gene match. For the CDR3, the DNA is TGTGCCACCTCGCTCGGGGGGAGCGGGCGGAGCTCCTACAATGAGCAGTTCTTC. Translation: CATSLGGSGRSSYNEQFF.

The genes are TRBV21-1 and TRBJ2-2; the table names TRBD2, a call not compared with the DNA. TRBV21-1 is assigned pseudogene status. The CDR3 is made up of 16 amino acids. CDR3 DNA: TGTGCCAGCAGCAAAAGCAAGCGGGGGGAAATTAGGGAGCTGTTTTTT. This gives the protein CASSKSKRGEIRELFF.

The chain links TRBV19 to TRBJ1-2; 9 bases map to TRBD1. J was trimmed by 5 bases and V by 2 bases; bases with no gene match: 6. The germline gives CDR1 LNHDA, CDR2 SQIVND (reference sequence). The CDR3 length is 15 residues. In DNA form, the CDR3 reads TGTGCCAGTAGTATAAGGGACAGGGAACTGTATGGCTACACCTTC. Translating it yields CASSIRDRELYGYTF.

V gene TRBV11-1 combines with J gene TRBJ1-5; D is possibly TRBD1 (6 bases). The germline gives CDR1 SGHAT, CDR2 FQDESV (reference sequence). CDR3 length equals 15 residues. The germline V and J ends were trimmed by 6 bases and 0 bases, with 12 bases remaining between them. The CDR3 DNA reads as TGTGCCAGCAGTCAAGGGGGTTATAGCAATCAGCCCCAGCATTTT. Amino acid sequence: CASSQGGYSNQPQHF.

The chain combines TRBV10-3 with TRBJ1-2; tentatively, D is TRBD1 (5 bases). The CDR3 is made up of 13 amino acids. CDR1 is ENHRY, CDR2 SYGVKD, per germline. V was pared by 2 bases and J by 5 bases, with 9 bases between. The CDR3 DNA follows: TGTGCCATCAGTGAGCGGGGGGGATATGGCTACACCTTC. Residues: CAISERGGYGYTF.

This clone was counted once. The chain joins TRBV28 to TRBJ1-2, with D hard to call. Germline lookup yields CDR1 MDHEN and CDR2 SYDVKM. With 5 bases removed from V and 5 bases from J, the gap between germline ends came to 12 bases. The CDR3 runs 13 residues. The CDR3 here is CASSISQTYGYTF. The CDR3, as DNA: TGTGCCAGCAGTATATCGCAGACTTATGGCTACACCTTC.

The rearrangement joins TRBV4-1 to TRBJ2-1, with 9 positions matching TRBD2. After removal of 0 bases from V and 3 bases from J, the junction contained 9 bases not matched to a gene. Germline CDR1 and CDR2: MGHRA and YSYEKL. The CDR3 consists of 18 residues. CDR3 sequence (DNA): TGCGCCAGCAGCCAAGATTGGGCTAGCGGGACCCTCTACAATGAGCAGTTCTTC. Protein sequence: CASSQDWASGTLYNEQFF.

This clone was detected only once. This rearrangement joins TRBV6-1 to TRBJ2-3, with 7 bases that match TRBD1. The CDR3 is 13 residues long. J was trimmed by 6 bases and V by 5 bases; bases with no gene match: 5. Germline V gene sequence: CDR1 MNHNS, CDR2 SASEGT. For the CDR3, the DNA is TGTGCCAGCAGTATGATACAGGGGGATACGCAGTATTTT. As protein: CASSMIQGDTQYF.

This clone occurred once. The DNA for the CDR3 is TGTGCCAGCAGCTTAGTGATACTGACTAGCGGGAGGATATCCGAGCAGTACTTC. Protein sequence: CASSLVILTSGRISEQYF. The rearrangement links TRBV7-9 to TRBJ2-7; TRBD2 agrees at 13 bases. After removal of 1 base from V and 6 bases from J, the junction contained 12 bases not matched to a gene. Germline CDR1 SEHNR, CDR2 FQNEAQ (reference sequence). The CDR3 loop spans 18 amino acids.

The rearrangement joins TRBV5-5 to TRBJ1-1; 7 bases match TRBD1. This CDR3 has 15 residues. After removal of 1 base from V and 6 bases from J, the junction contained 9 bases not matched to a gene. In germline, CDR1 is SGHKS, CDR2 YYEKEE (reference sequence). Here the CDR3 DNA reads TGTGCCAGCAGCTTGCGTACAGGGGTTAATTCTGAAGCTTTCTTT. It translates to CASSLRTGVNSEAFF.

The CDR3 is CASSPPGLAGGSTSTDTQYF. DNA for the CDR3: TGTGCCAGCTCACCGCCGGGACTAGCGGGAGGTTCTACTAGCACAGATACGCAGTATTTT. The V gene is TRBV18, the J gene TRBJ2-3, with 15 bases aligning to TRBD2. This CDR3 is 20 amino acids long. Trimming at V came to 3 bases and at J to 0 bases, leaving 10 bases not matched to a gene. Germline V CDR1 and CDR2: KGHSH, LQKENI.

The rearrangement uses TRBV6-5 and TRBJ2-2, with D possibly matching TRBD1 (5 bases). Trimming took off 5 bases at V and 6 bases at J, with 10 bases between the two ends. In germline, CDR1 is MNHEY, CDR2 SVGAGI. CDR3 length: 13 amino acids. The CDR3 sequence is CASSPRVSGELFF. The CDR3 region has the DNA TGTGCCAGCAGTCCCAGGGTATCCGGGGAGCTGTTTTTT.

This chain links TRBV15 with TRBJ1-5; 11 bases match TRBD1. This CDR3 contains 22 residues. J was trimmed by 0 bases and V by 5 bases; bases with no gene match: 21. The V gene's germline CDR1 is LNHNV and CDR2 YYDKDF (reference sequence). This chain's CDR3 is CATSWGRLAGQGAFNSNQPQHF. CDR3 DNA sequence: TGTGCCACCAGCTGGGGACGTCTCGCAGGACAGGGGGCATTCAATAGCAATCAGCCCCAGCATTTT.

The genes are TRBV13 and TRBJ1-1; D gene ambiguous. Germline V CDR1 and CDR2: PRHDT, FYEKMQ (reference sequence). Trimming removed 4 bases at V and 3 bases at J, with 9 bases between. The CDR3 sequence is 13 residues long. In DNA, the CDR3 is TGTGCCAGCAGCTCGTACAGATACACTGAAGCTTTCTTT. The encoded protein is CASSSYRYTEAFF. Full variable domain (remainder filled in from reference TRBV13 and TRBJ1-1): AAGVIQSPRHLIKEKRETATLKCYPIPRHDTVYWYQQGPGQDPQFLISFYEKMQSDKGSIPDRFSAQQFSDYHSELNMSSLELGDSALYFCASSSYRYTEAFFGQGTRLTVV.

The CDR3 nucleotides read TGTGCCAGCAGTGAAGAGGGAGGTTCAGCCTCCTATAATTCACCCCTCCACTTT. Its protein is CASSEEGGSASYNSPLHF. This chain links TRBV2 with TRBJ1-6; no definite D call. The CDR3 spans 18 residues. Trimming cost V 1 base and J 0 bases, with 13 bases left between them. Germline assignment: CDR1 SNHLY and CDR2 FYNNEI.

The V gene is TRBV5-1, the J gene TRBJ1-1; 7 bases align to TRBD1. Germline values: CDR1 SGHRS, CDR2 YFSETQ. The CDR3 is 15 amino acids. Trimming took 4 bases from V and 0 from J; bases not matched to a gene: 6. CDR3 loop: CASSTDRFMNTEAFF. The CDR3 region has the DNA TGCGCCAGCAGCACGGACAGGTTCATGAACACTGAAGCTTTCTTT.

CDR3 in amino acids: CASSSTATQYF. The CDR3 DNA is TGTGCCAGCAGCTCGACTGCTACGCAGTATTTT. The genes are TRBV7-2 and TRBJ2-3; D is unresolved. V was pared by 4 bases and J by 8 bases, with 7 bases between. The CDR3 sequence is 11 residues long. Germline V CDR1 and CDR2: SGHTA, FQGNSA.